These T cell receptor beta chains were read from a single sample in a study of neurological immune-mediated disorders. MiXCR, run by TCRdb on the 5' RACE reads, gives a single entry per CDR3 protein. Among some 48,000 distinct CDR3 sequences listed, roughly a fifth were seen once. The sequenced sample was PBMCs. These receptors originate from a man aged 60-69 years with HTLV-1-associated myelopathy (HAM/TSP). The conserved cysteine and the conserved F or W are not part of the CDR3 here.

J,V,CDR3
TRBJ2-3,TRBV4-2,ASSRRVAGHTDTQY
TRBJ2-3,TRBV5-1,ASSSSGTSVSTDTQY
TRBJ2-7,TRBV20-1,STRVPIGGYEQY
TRBJ1-1,TRBV5-1,ASSLVGLGVGTEAF
TRBJ2-6,TRBV7-9,ARAPRSGANVLT
TRBJ2-7,TRBV20-1,SADAMGLAGDSYEQY
TRBJ2-1,TRBV7-9,ASSAVRVGYNEQF
TRBJ2-7,TRBV27,ASSPTSAGEQY
TRBJ2-7,TRBV9,ASSVGVGISEQY
TRBJ2-7,TRBV29-1,SVEGVDYEQY
TRBJ2-3,TRBV20-1,SATRQGGTDTQY
TRBJ2-7,TRBV20-1,SASSGISYEQY
TRBJ1-5,TRBV12-3/TRBV12-4,ASSLQGTQPQH
TRBJ2-6,TRBV6-5,ASSRQGMGANVLT
TRBJ1-6,TRBV28,ASSDSGRSRNSPLH
TRBJ2-1,TRBV5-6,ASSSQGRHEQF
TRBJ1-2,TRBV6-6,ASRSNRGINYGYT
TRBJ2-1,TRBV5-4,ASSTGSFYNEQF
TRBJ2-3,TRBV28,ASSSGSTPDTLY
TRBJ2-1,TRBV5-1,ASSDSGRAYNEQL
TRBJ2-1,TRBV29-1,SVIPGTSSHEQF
TRBJ2-3,TRBV20-1,SAPRLDPSPDTQY
TRBJ2-1,TRBV11-2,ASTLGILSDEQF
TRBJ2-5,TRBV9,ASSEGRDRYWETQY
TRBJ2-3,TRBV10-2,ASTRASADTQY
TRBJ1-1,TRBV5-1,ASTQQGNTEAF
TRBJ1-3,TRBV12-3/TRBV12-4,ASSLGPSGSGNTIY
TRBJ2-1,TRBV4-1,ASSPSGRAHGEQF
TRBJ2-7,TRBV5-1,ASSRGATYEQY
TRBJ1-6,TRBV7-8,ASSLGGGLRSPLH
TRBJ2-5,TRBV25-1,ASSDPTSGRAGETQY
TRBJ2-5,TRBV25-1,ASRYLETQY
TRBJ1-6,TRBV18,ASSPTHERPALH
TRBJ1-2,TRBV29-1,SVQGGQGDYGYT
TRBJ2-5,TRBV5-1,ASSRWTSPETQY
TRBJ2-7,TRBV18,ASSTDRSGSYEQY
TRBJ1-1,TRBV20-1,SARDADGQPRAF
TRBJ2-1,TRBV27,ASSARDRGSYNEQF
TRBJ1-4,TRBV20-1,SAREPLGGGGNEKLF
TRBJ1-1,TRBV20-1,SARDFGGNTEAF
TRBJ2-6,TRBV9,ASSGLAGGFSGANVLT
TRBJ2-3,TRBV7-3,ASSLTPPGTQY
TRBJ2-6,TRBV20-1,SARDPQGFGSGANVLT
TRBJ2-7,TRBV5-1,ASSLGGSSYEQY
TRBJ2-2,TRBV9,ASSYQGATGELF
TRBJ2-1,TRBV13,ASSAPLAGGYNEQF
TRBJ2-7,TRBV7-9,ASSFQNYYEQY
TRBJ2-2,TRBV5-5,ASSFGATGGSGELF
TRBJ2-1,TRBV6-2/TRBV6-3,ASTGQYNEQF
TRBJ1-1,TRBV5-1,ASSRRVGTEAF
TRBJ2-3,TRBV5-1,ASTLNGESTDTQY
TRBJ2-1,TRBV11-2,ASSLNAGTTYNEQF
TRBJ1-1,TRBV20-1,SARGGIMNTEAF
TRBJ2-6,TRBV12-3/TRBV12-4,ASSFRTSILSGANVLT
TRBJ2-1,TRBV7-9,ASSPPGQGANEQF